This T cell receptor beta chain was profiled in a study of OX40 agonist ivuxolimab in advanced cancers. About the research overall: Participants could have had prior anti-PD-1, anti-PD-L1 or anti-CTLA-4 therapy, and roughly 39% had some.

Sequencing used immunoSEQ multiplex PCR; TCRdb keeps in-frame clones, though not all of them. The data show over 45,000 clones, roughly 84% seen once. V was shortened by 2 bases and J by 0 bases, with 14 bases between the two germline ends. Germline CDR1 SGDLS, CDR2 YYNGEE. The CDR3 is made up of 17 amino acids. This TCR came from an adult with an advanced solid tumor such as melanoma, head and neck, liver or kidney cancer. The sequences come from CD4+ or CD8+ T cells sorted from blood, collected in a trial of the OX40 agonist ivuxolimab. This rearrangement joins TRBV9 to TRBJ1-4; unclear D gene. DNA for the CDR3: TGTGCCAGCAGCGTGGGATATGGCCGAGCAACTAATGAAAAACTGTTTTTT. Residues: CASSVGYGRATNEKLFF.